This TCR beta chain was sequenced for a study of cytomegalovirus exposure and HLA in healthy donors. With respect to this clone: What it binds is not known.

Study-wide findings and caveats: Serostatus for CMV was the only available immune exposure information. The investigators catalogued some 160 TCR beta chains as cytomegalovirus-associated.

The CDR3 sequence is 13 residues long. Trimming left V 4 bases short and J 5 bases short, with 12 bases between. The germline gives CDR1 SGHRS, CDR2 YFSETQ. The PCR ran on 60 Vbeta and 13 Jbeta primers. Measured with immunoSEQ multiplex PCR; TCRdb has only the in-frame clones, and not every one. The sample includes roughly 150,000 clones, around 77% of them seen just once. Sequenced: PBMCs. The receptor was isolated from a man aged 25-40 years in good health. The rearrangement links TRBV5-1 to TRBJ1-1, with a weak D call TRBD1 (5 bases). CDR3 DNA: TGCGCCAGCAGCCTTGACAGAGCGACTGAAGCTTTCTTT. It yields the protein CASSLDRATEAFF.